A single T cell receptor beta chain is shown here with its context. The germline gives CDR1 LNHDA, CDR2 SQIVND (reference sequence). This CDR3 is 16 amino acids long. J lost 9 bases, V lost 7 bases, and 15 bases had no gene match. Several immunoSEQ plates received, in even portions, the genomic DNA of each subset. Assay: immunoSEQ multiplex PCR; the TCRdb copy retains only in-frame clones and omits some. The table lists around 1.1 million clones, approximately 75% of them singletons, with 0.7% to 0.95% in the top ten. This sample is drawn from a study of shared clonotypes between healthy human individuals.

This TCR was sampled from a man aged 18 to 29 in good health. Some clones in this sample may be carry-over from other donors' samples. J is TRBJ2-1 and V is TRBV19, with 10 bases that match TRBD2. The source material was memory CD4+ T cells from PBMCs. Specified subset: CD45RA-negative fraction. The CDR3 sequence is CASNSGSSGRASEQFF. The DNA for the CDR3 is TGTGCCAGTAACTCAGGGTCCAGCGGGAGGGCCAGTGAGCAGTTCTTC.